This T cell receptor beta chain was captured in a study of T cell repertoires in cytomegalovirus infection. Looking at the study overall: Public TCR beta signatures provided an indication of both CMV infection and a matching HLA type.

This clonotype was seen ten or more times. What it binds is not known. Whole-study findings and limits: Cumulative public TCR beta family frequency identified carriers of CMV plus the relevant HLA. HLA-C-restricted CMV clonotypes gave the most frequent clonotype in two of eight donors.

The germline gives CDR1 MNHEY, CDR2 SMNVEV (reference sequence). The CDR3 totals 14 residues. The V gene lost 6 bases and the J gene lost 3 bases, with 12 bases spanning the gap. Via MiXCR, TCRdb re-called the reads, giving one row per CDR3 protein. Among approximately 180,000 distinct CDR3 sequences listed, about 21% were seen once. The receptor was isolated from a human donor in good health (CMV status not recorded). Some clones in this sample may be carry-over from other donors' samples. Source material: PBMCs. The genes are TRBV27 and TRBJ2-4; the D gene is possibly TRBD1 (6 bases). The DNA of the CDR3 is TGTGCCAGCAGCAAGACAGGTTTCAAAAACATTCAGTACTTC. This gives the protein CASSKTGFKNIQYF.